The clone carrying this T cell receptor (beta chain) occurred once. The data were obtained in a study of blood T cell repertoires in COVID-19. Background on the study: Sources were T cells, B-cell-depleted T cells, or PBMCs; the material itself was cDNA or gDNA.

Profiled with immunoSEQ multiplex PCR; TCRdb holds only in-frame clones, not every one. The sample contains 95,000 to 100,000 clones, more than 70% of which appear only once. Germline V gene lookup returns CDR1 SGHTA and CDR2 FQGTGA. The CDR3 is 15 amino acids. V lost 2 bases and J lost 3; bases outside the gene matches: 6. This chain joins TRBV7-3 and TRBJ1-1; 7 bases are a match to TRBD1. Sequenced: peripheral blood. The TCR comes from a woman aged 25 to 45 with acute or convalescent COVID-19. The CDR3 bases are TGTGCCAGCAGCTTATTTGGCAGGGGGGACACTGAAGCTTTCTTT. This gives the protein CASSLFGRGDTEAFF.